The 32 T cell receptor beta chains below were found in one sample sequenced in a study of blood T cells in healthy people across ages. For the second PCR, which ran for roughly 7 to 11 cycles, a sample-barcoded 5' primer and a J-beta primer mix were used. From the 5' RACE reads, TCRdb called clonotypes with MiXCR, one entry per CDR3 protein. This sample has some 1.8 million distinct CDR3 sequences; approximately 39% occur once, and the top ten carry roughly 23%. Input material: blood. The source is a human donor in good health.

This sequence joins TRBV6-1 and TRBJ2-3; TRBD2 is a possible D gene (5 bases). Trimming stripped 7 bases from V and 0 bases from J, with 11 bases between. Germline V CDR1 and CDR2: MNHNS, SASEGT. CDR3 length: 14 residues. The CDR3 is CASTKGGSTDTQYF. CDR3 DNA sequence: TGTGCCAGCACGAAGGGCGGGAGCACAGATACGCAGTATTTT.

The rearrangement joins TRBV29-1 to TRBJ2-1; tentative D call: TRBD1 (6 bases). This CDR3 is built from 11 residues. CDR1 and CDR2 from the germline V gene are SQVTM and ANQGSEA. V was shortened by 3 bases and J by 11 bases, with 11 bases between the two germline ends. The CDR3 nucleotides read TGCAGCGTTGACCGGGACACTCAGCAGTTCTTC. This codes for CSVDRDTQQFF.

This clonotype is a singleton in its sample. This may stem from a read error, because a much larger clone lies one nucleotide away. The gene calls are TRBV7-2 and TRBJ2-3, with 16 bases identical to TRBD2. The junction had 2 bases not matched to a gene; V was cut back by 4 bases and J by 4 bases. Per germline, CDR1 SGHTA and CDR2 FQGNSA. The CDR3 has 16 amino acids. The CDR3 region has the DNA TGTGCCAGCAGCTGGGGACTAGCGGGGGGGGCAGATACGCAGTATTTT. Translated: CASSWGLAGGADTQYF.

This clonotype is a singleton in its sample. The genes are TRBV20-1 and TRBJ1-2; D remains ambiguous. The V end lost 0 bases, the J end lost 6 bases, and 8 bases lay between the germline ends. The germline gives CDR1 DFQATT, CDR2 SNEGSKA (reference sequence). This CDR3 has 12 amino acids. The CDR3 DNA sequence: TGCAGTGCTAGAGATTCAGCGGATGGCTACACCTTC. This translates into CSARDSADGYTF.

There are a few counts of this clonotype. The chain couples TRBV5-8 to TRBJ1-5; no firm D call. The CDR3 is made up of 15 amino acids. V shed 4 bases and J shed 0 bases, with 11 bases lying between them. Germline-derived CDR1 and CDR2 are SGHTS and YDEGEE. The chain's CDR3 is CASSRHGVSNQPQHF. The CDR3 DNA sequence: TGTGCCAGCAGCCGTCATGGGGTTAGCAATCAGCCCCAGCATTTT.

The gene calls are TRBV2 and TRBJ2-2; TRBD1 aligns across 7 bases. The V segment lost 6 bases and the J segment 3 bases; nucleotides outside the gene matches: 4. Germline V gene sequence: CDR1 SNHLY, CDR2 FYNNEI. The CDR3 loop spans 14 amino acids. DNA for the CDR3: TGTGCCAGCAGGATGACAGGGCACACCGGGGAGCTGTTTTTT. This translates into CASRMTGHTGELFF.

The chain employs TRBV7-2 and TRBJ2-7; D is unclear. The CDR3 consists of 13 residues. V lost 0 bases to trimming and J lost 2 bases, with 5 bases between them. The germline gives CDR1 SGHTA, CDR2 FQGNSA. CDR3 coding DNA: TGTGCCAGCAGCTTAGCGTTTCCCTACGAGCAGTACTTC. This gives the protein CASSLAFPYEQYF. The full variable domain, completed using reference TRBV7-2 and TRBJ2-7, is GAGVSQSPSNKVTEKGKDVELRCDPISGHTALYWYRQSLGQGLEFLIYFQGNSAPDKSGLPSDRFSAERTGGSVSTLTIQRTQQEDSAVYLCASSLAFPYEQYFGPGTRLTVT.

The chain combines TRBV5-1 with TRBJ2-3, with TRBD2 matching 14 bases. After removal of 4 bases from V and 0 bases from J, the junction contained 13 bases not matched to a gene. This CDR3 has 20 residues. CDR1 and CDR2 (germline): SGHRS, YFSETQ. The CDR3 region is CASSLGLAGGASLSTDTQYF. The CDR3 nucleotides read TGCGCCAGCAGCCTCGGACTAGCGGGGGGTGCTTCCCTAAGCACAGATACGCAGTATTTT.

The chain joins TRBV11-3 to TRBJ1-1, with a weak D call TRBD1 (6 bases). Germline CDR1 reads SGHNT; CDR2 reads YENEEA. Trimming shortened V by 0 bases and J by 3 bases, and 11 bases separated the two germline ends. There are 15 residues in the CDR3. CDR3 protein: CASSLDITGYTEAFF. Written as DNA, the CDR3 is TGTGCCAGCAGCTTAGATATAACAGGGTACACTGAAGCTTTCTTT.

The rearrangement joins TRBV21-1 to TRBJ1-5. TRBV21-1 is deemed a pseudogene. The CDR3 loop spans 15 amino acids. In nucleotides, the CDR3 is TGTGCCAGCAGCAAAGTAGCAGGGAAAGTAGAGCCCCAGCATTTT. Protein sequence: CASSKVAGKVEPQHF.

This chain joins TRBV6-5 and TRBJ2-4, with 10 bases aligning to TRBD1. Germline trimming cut 0 bases from V and 5 bases from J; bases unmatched to any gene: 13. The CDR3 contains 19 residues. Germline V gene sequence: CDR1 MNHEY, CDR2 SVGAGI. The CDR3 nucleotides read TGTGCCAGCAGTTACTCGATATCTCGGGACAGGGGTGACGAAAACATTCAGTACTTC. Translated, it gives CASSYSISRDRGDENIQYF.

Only a few counts were recorded for this clonotype. The V call is TRBV29-1, the J call TRBJ2-5; D unclear. Per germline, CDR1 SQVTM and CDR2 ANQGSEA. Trimming removed 1 base at V and 1 base at J, with 10 bases between. The CDR3 has 14 amino acids. The DNA for the CDR3 is TGCAGCGTTGAAGGGTCACAGTTCCAAGAGACCCAGTACTTC. Residues: CSVEGSQFQETQYF.

This clonotype was seen a handful of times. The rearrangement links TRBV5-1 to TRBJ2-7, with 10 positions matching TRBD2. Germline loops: CDR1 SGHRS, CDR2 YFSETQ. This CDR3 comprises 20 residues. With 0 bases clipped from V and 4 bases from J, the junction kept 19 bases outside the gene matches. The CDR3 sequence is CASSLAERTEGSSGSYEQYF. CDR3 nucleotides: TGCGCCAGCAGCTTGGCCGAGAGGACAGAGGGCTCTAGCGGGAGTTACGAGCAGTACTTC.

The rearrangement links TRBV12-3 or TRBV12-4 to TRBJ2-7; tentatively, D is TRBD1 (5 bases). Between the trimmed V and J ends, which lost 3 bases and 4 bases, there was a span of 16 bases. The CDR3 runs to 15 residues. CDR3 in amino acids: CASSFWGRSPYEQYF. CDR3 nucleotides: TGTGCCAGCAGTTTTTGGGGCAGGAGTCCGTACGAGCAGTACTTC.

Here the CDR3 DNA reads TGTGCCACCAGCAGCCCAGGCGGGGTCAGCTCCTACGAGCAGTACTTC. Translating it yields CATSSPGGVSSYEQYF. The chain carries TRBV15 and TRBJ2-7; D might be TRBD2 (6 bases). The CDR3 spans 16 residues. Deletions cut 3 bases from V and 0 bases from J, with 15 bases between. Germline assignment: CDR1 LNHNV and CDR2 YYDKDF (reference sequence).

There are many counts of this clonotype. The J gene is TRBJ2-7, the V gene TRBV5-1, with D perhaps matching TRBD1 (6 bases). The ends were cut back, 3 bases at V and 0 bases at J, with 10 bases in the middle. In germline, CDR1 is SGHRS, CDR2 YFSETQ. This CDR3 has 14 amino acids. CDR3 in DNA: TGCGCCAGCAGCTCACAGGGAGTCTCCTACGAGCAGTACTTC. This translates into CASSSQGVSYEQYF.

This clonotype showed up just a few times. The gene calls are TRBV20-1 and TRBJ2-6; D might be TRBD1 or TRBD2, each matching 5 bases. Trimming removed 5 bases at V and 0 bases at J, with 14 bases between. From germline, CDR1 is DFQATT and CDR2 SNEGSKA (reference sequence). The CDR3 spans 16 residues. CDR3 sequence (DNA): TGCAGTGCTTGGACGAGGGGATTCTCTGGGGCCAACGTCCTGACTTTC. Translated: CSAWTRGFSGANVLTF.

The chain has TRBV9 and TRBJ2-5, with D maybe TRBD2 (5 bases). The germline V gene has CDR1 SGDLS and CDR2 YYNGEE. V lost 0 bases, J lost 11 bases, and 14 bases lay in between. The CDR3 runs to 13 residues. CDR3 nucleotides: TGTGCCAGCAGCGTAGCCGCGTCCGGGGAGCAGTACTTC. This sequence encodes CASSVAASGEQYF.

This clonotype showed up just a few times. The V gene is TRBV2, the J gene TRBJ2-1; D gene ambiguous. V was clipped by 6 bases and J by 5 bases, with 14 bases between them. The CDR3 has 14 amino acids. Germline V lookup: CDR1 SNHLY, CDR2 FYNNEI. CDR3 in amino acids: CASSVKALNNEQFF. The CDR3 region has the DNA TGTGCCAGCAGCGTAAAGGCGCTAAACAATGAGCAGTTCTTC. Looking up the rest from reference TRBV2 and TRBJ2-1 gives the full variable domain: EPEVTQTPSHQVTQMGQEVILRCVPISNHLYFYWYRQILGQKVEFLVSFYNNEISEKSEIFDDQFSVERPDGSNFTLKIRSTKLEDSAMYFCASSVKALNNEQFFGPGTRLTVL.

This clonotype was detected a few times. The chain recombines TRBV7-2 with TRBJ2-3, with a possible D match to TRBD1 (5 bases). Germline CDR1 and CDR2: SGHTA and FQGNSA. The V end was cut by 2 bases, the J end by 4 bases, with 16 bases between. CDR3 size: 16 residues. DNA for the CDR3: TGTGCCAGCAGCTTAAGGTTGGGGCTTCCGTCAGATACGCAGTATTTT. It is translated as CASSLRLGLPSDTQYF.

The chain links TRBV9 to TRBJ2-3; 8 nucleotides align to TRBD1. Per germline, CDR1 SGDLS and CDR2 YYNGEE. The CDR3 has 15 residues. V lost 4 bases, J lost 4 bases, and 8 bases stayed unmatched. CDR3 DNA sequence: TGTGCCAGCAGCCCCCGGACAGGGTTTTCAGATACGCAGTATTTT. The encoded protein is CASSPRTGFSDTQYF. The complete variable domain, with remaining parts taken from reference TRBV9 and TRBJ2-3, reads DSGVTQTPKHLITATGQRVTLRCSPRSGDLSVYWYQQSLDQGLQFLIQYYNGEERAKGNILERFSAQQFPDLHSELNLSSLELGDSALYFCASSPRTGFSDTQYFGPGTRLTVL.

This clonotype was observed a handful of times. Here the CDR3 reads CASSPAGTDLYGYTF. CDR3 DNA sequence: TGTGCCAGCAGTCCAGCCGGGACAGACTTATATGGCTACACCTTC. This chain connects TRBV6-4 to TRBJ1-2, with 7 nucleotides matching TRBD1. The length of the CDR3 is 15 residues. The J segment lost 5 bases and the V segment lost 5 bases, leaving 11 bases of the junction unmatched. Germline loops: CDR1 MRHNA, CDR2 SNTAGT.

The chain links TRBV20-1 to TRBJ2-1, with 7 bases lining up with TRBD2. The CDR3 is 15 residues long. The junction had 8 bases not matched to a gene; V was cut back by 6 bases and J by 0 bases. Germline CDR1 reads DFQATT; CDR2 reads SNEGSKA (reference sequence). The CDR3 coding sequence is TGCAGTGCAGAAGCGGGGTATAGCTCCTACAATGAGCAGTTCTTC. Residues: CSAEAGYSSYNEQFF.

The chain links TRBV20-1 to TRBJ1-2; possibly TRBD1 for D (5 bases). The germline gives CDR1 DFQATT, CDR2 SNEGSKA (reference sequence). The CDR3 sequence is 16 residues long. V lost 7 bases, J lost 4 bases, and 25 bases lay in between. CDR3 sequence: CSVPTRGRKLGYGYTF. CDR3 nucleotide sequence: TGCAGTGTCCCAACTCGGGGCAGGAAGCTGGGCTATGGCTACACCTTC.

As to this clonotype: It may be a read error: a sequence one base away is much more abundant. The genes are TRBV12-3 or TRBV12-4 and TRBJ1-2; D is undetermined. This CDR3 has 16 residues. V shed 5 bases and J shed 7 bases, with 23 bases lying between them. CDR3 nucleotide sequence: TGTGCCAGCAGTCCTAGGGTCCTCCTTGGCCCCAGTGGCTACACCTTC. This encodes CASSPRVLLGPSGYTF.

The chain recombines TRBV21-1 with TRBJ1-2; TRBD1 is the table's D call and was not checked against the DNA. TRBV21-1 is reported as a pseudogene. The CDR3 spans 16 residues. This CDR3 reads CASSPQSPGPNYGYTF. CDR3 bases: TGTGCCAGCAGCCCTCAGAGCCCCGGACCTAACTATGGCTACACCTTC.

This clonotype was picked up a small number of times. As DNA, the CDR3 is TGTGCCAGCAGTTTTGGGGGGCCGATGGGGGAGCTGTTTTTT. As protein: CASSFGGPMGELFF. The chain carries TRBV27 and TRBJ2-2; either TRBD1 or TRBD2 may supply D (6 bases each). Trimming took 3 bases from V and 8 from J, leaving 13 bases between them. Germline V lookup: CDR1 MNHEY, CDR2 SMNVEV (reference sequence). The CDR3 consists of 14 residues.

J is TRBJ2-6 and V is TRBV19; TRBD1 aligns across 9 bases. With 9 bases clipped from V and 4 bases from J, the junction kept 10 bases outside the gene matches. Per germline, CDR1 LNHDA and CDR2 SQIVND (reference sequence). The CDR3 has 16 residues. In nucleotides, the CDR3 is TGTGCCAGCTGGGACAGGGCATCTTCCGGGGCCAACGTCCTGACTTTC. Protein sequence: CASWDRASSGANVLTF.

This clonotype was picked up a small number of times. V gene TRBV4-3 combines with J gene TRBJ2-1, with TRBD2 matching over 16 bases. This CDR3 has 16 residues. The germline V gene has CDR1 LGHNA and CDR2 YSLEER. With 4 bases clipped from V and 8 bases from J, the junction kept 5 bases outside the gene matches. The CDR3 loop is CASSPGTSGGADEQFF. The CDR3 bases are TGCGCCAGCAGCCCGGGGACTAGCGGGGGGGCGGATGAGCAGTTCTTC.

The chain couples TRBV20-1 to TRBJ2-1; D is ambiguous. V was cut by 3 bases and J by 7 bases, with 16 bases left in between. Germline V gene sequence: CDR1 DFQATT, CDR2 SNEGSKA (reference sequence). The CDR3 is 14 amino acids. CDR3 coding DNA: TGCAGTGCTAGGCGGCAGCCCGCGATGAATGAGCAGTTCTTC. It specifies CSARRQPAMNEQFF.

This clonotype was detected a few times. This chain links TRBV20-1 with TRBJ1-2; 7 bases fit TRBD1. There are 15 residues in the CDR3. V lost 3 bases and J lost 1; bases outside the gene matches: 8. CDR1 is DFQATT, CDR2 SNEGSKA, per germline (reference sequence). CDR3 DNA: TGCAGTGCTAGGTCCAACAGGGGTCGTAACTATGGCTACACCTTC. Amino acid sequence: CSARSNRGRNYGYTF.

This clonotype was found once. The rearrangement links TRBV20-1 to TRBJ2-3; 9 bases agree with TRBD2. The CDR3 contains 15 residues. Unmatched junction bases numbered 6, after V lost 0 bases and J lost 5 bases. Germline lookup yields CDR1 DFQATT and CDR2 SNEGSKA (reference sequence). The CDR3 region is CSARDGGGALDTQYF. For the CDR3, the DNA is TGCAGTGCTAGAGATGGCGGGGGGGCGTTAGATACGCAGTATTTT.